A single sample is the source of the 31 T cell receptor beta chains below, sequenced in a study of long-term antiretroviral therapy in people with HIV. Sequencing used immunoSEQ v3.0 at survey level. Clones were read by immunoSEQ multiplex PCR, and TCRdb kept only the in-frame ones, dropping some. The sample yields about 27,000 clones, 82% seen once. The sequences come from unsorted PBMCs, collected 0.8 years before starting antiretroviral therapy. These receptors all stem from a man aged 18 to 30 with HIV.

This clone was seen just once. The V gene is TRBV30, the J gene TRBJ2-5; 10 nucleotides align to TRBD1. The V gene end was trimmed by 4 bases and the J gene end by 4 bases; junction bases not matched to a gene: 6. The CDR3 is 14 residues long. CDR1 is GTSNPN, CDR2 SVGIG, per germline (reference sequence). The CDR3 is CAWKRQGARETQYF. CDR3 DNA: TGTGCCTGGAAAAGACAGGGGGCGCGAGAGACCCAGTACTTC.

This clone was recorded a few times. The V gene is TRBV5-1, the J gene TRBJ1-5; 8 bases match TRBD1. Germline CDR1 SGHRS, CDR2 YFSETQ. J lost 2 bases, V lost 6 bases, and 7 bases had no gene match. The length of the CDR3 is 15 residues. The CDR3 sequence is CASTEGTGGNQPQHF. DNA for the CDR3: TGCGCCAGCACTGAAGGGACAGGAGGCAATCAGCCCCAGCATTTT.

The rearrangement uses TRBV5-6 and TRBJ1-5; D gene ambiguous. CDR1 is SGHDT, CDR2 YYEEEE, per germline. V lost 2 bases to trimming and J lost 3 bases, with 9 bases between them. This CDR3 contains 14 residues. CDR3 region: CASSLGQHNQPQHF. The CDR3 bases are TGTGCCAGCAGCTTAGGGCAGCACAATCAGCCCCAGCATTTT. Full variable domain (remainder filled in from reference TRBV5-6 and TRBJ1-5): DAGVTQSPTHLIKTRGQQVTLRCSPKSGHDTVSWYQQALGQGPQFIFQYYEEEERQRGNFPDRFSGHQFPNYSSELNVNALLLGDSALYLCASSLGQHNQPQHFGDGTRLSIL.

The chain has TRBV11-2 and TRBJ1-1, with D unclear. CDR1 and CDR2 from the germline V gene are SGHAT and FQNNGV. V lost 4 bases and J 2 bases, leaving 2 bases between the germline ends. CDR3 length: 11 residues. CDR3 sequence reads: CASSSNTEAFF. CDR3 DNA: TGTGCCAGCAGCTCAAACACTGAAGCTTTCTTT. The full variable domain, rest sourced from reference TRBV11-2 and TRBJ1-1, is EAGVAQSPRYKIIEKRQSVAFWCNPISGHATLYWYQQILGQGPKLLIQFQNNGVVDDSQLPKDRFSAERLKGVDSTLKIQPAKLEDSAVYLCASSSNTEAFFGQGTRLTVV.

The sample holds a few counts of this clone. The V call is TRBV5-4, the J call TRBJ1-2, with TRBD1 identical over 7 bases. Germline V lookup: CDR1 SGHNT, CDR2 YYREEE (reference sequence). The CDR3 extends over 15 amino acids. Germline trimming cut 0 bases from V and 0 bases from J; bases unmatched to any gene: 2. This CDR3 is CASSLGQGTNYGYTF. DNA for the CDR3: TGTGCCAGCAGCTTGGGACAGGGTACTAACTATGGCTACACCTTC.

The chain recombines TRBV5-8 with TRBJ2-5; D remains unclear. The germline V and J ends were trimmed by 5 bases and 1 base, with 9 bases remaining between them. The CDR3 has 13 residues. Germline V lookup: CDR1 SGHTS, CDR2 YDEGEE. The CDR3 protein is CASSFRSQETQYF. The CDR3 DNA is TGTGCCAGCAGTTTTCGGTCCCAAGAGACCCAGTACTTC.

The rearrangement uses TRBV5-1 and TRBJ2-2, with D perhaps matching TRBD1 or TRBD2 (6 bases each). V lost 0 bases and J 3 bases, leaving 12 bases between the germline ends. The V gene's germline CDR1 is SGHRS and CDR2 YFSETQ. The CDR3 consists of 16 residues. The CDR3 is CASSLGGALDTGELFF. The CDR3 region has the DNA TGCGCCAGCAGCTTGGGGGGGGCCTTGGACACCGGGGAGCTGTTTTTT.

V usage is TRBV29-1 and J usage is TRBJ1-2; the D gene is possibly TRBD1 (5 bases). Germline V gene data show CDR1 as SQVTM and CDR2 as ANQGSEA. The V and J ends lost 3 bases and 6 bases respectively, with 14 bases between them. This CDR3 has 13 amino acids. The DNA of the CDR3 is TGCAGCGTTGAGGACGGGACTTTTAATGGCTACACCTTC. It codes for CSVEDGTFNGYTF.

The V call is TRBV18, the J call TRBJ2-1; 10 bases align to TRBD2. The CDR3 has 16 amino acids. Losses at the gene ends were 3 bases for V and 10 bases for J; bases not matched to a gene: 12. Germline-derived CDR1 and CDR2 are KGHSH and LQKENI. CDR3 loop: CASSPEAAGGRVEQFF. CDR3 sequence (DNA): TGTGCCAGCTCACCGGAGGCAGCGGGAGGGCGAGTGGAGCAGTTCTTC.

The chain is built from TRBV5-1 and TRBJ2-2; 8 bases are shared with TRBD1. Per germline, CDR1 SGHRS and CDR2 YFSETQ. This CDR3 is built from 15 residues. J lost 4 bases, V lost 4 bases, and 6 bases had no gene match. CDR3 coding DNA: TGCGCCAGCAGCCCGGACAGGGTCGGCACCGGGGAGCTGTTTTTT. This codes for CASSPDRVGTGELFF. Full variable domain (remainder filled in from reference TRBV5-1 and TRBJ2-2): KAGVTQTPRYLIKTRGQQVTLSCSPISGHRSVSWYQQTPGQGLQFLFEYFSETQRNKGNFPGRFSGRQFSNSRSEMNVSTLELGDSALYLCASSPDRVGTGELFFGEGSRLTVL.

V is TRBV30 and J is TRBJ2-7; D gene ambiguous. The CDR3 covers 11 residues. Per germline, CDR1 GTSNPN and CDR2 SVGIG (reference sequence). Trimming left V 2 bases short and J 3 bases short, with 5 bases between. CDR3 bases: TGTGCCTGGAGTACCAACTACGAGCAGTACTTC. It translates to CAWSTNYEQYF.

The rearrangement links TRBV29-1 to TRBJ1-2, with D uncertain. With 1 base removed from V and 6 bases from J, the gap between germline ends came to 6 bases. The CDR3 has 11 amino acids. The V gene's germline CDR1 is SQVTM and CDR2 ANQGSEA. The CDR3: CSVEVPHGYTF. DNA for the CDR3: TGCAGCGTTGAAGTTCCCCATGGCTACACCTTC.

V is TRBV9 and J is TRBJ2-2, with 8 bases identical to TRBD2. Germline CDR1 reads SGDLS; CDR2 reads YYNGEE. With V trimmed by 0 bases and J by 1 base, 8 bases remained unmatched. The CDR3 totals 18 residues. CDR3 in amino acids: CASSVGPSAGGNTGELFF. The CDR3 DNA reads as TGTGCCAGCAGCGTAGGCCCCTCGGCGGGAGGGAACACCGGGGAGCTGTTTTTT.

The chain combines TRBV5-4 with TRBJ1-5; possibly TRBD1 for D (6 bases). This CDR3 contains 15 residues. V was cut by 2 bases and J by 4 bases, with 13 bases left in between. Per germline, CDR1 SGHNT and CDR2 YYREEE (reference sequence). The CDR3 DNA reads TGTGCCAGCAGCTTAGGGGGTGAGACAAATCAGCCCCAGCATTTT. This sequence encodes CASSLGGETNQPQHF. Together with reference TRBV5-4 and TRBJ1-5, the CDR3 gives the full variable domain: ETGVTQSPTHLIKTRGQQVTLRCSSQSGHNTVSWYQQALGQGPQFIFQYYREEENGRGNFPPRFSGLQFPNYSSELNVNALELDDSALYLCASSLGGETNQPQHFGDGTRLSIL.

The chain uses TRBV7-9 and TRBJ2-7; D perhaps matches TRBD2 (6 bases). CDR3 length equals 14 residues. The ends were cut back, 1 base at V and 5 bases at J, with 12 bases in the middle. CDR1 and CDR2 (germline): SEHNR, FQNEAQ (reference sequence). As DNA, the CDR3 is TGTGCCAGCAGCTTAGTGTCTAGCGCTGACGAGCAGTACTTC. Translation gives CASSLVSSADEQYF.

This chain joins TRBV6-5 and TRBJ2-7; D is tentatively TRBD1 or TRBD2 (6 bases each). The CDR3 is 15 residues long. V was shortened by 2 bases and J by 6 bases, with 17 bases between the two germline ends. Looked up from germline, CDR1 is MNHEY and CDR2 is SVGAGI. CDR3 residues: CASSYAGPGAGEQYF. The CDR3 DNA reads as TGTGCCAGCAGTTACGCGGGCCCGGGGGCTGGCGAGCAGTACTTC.

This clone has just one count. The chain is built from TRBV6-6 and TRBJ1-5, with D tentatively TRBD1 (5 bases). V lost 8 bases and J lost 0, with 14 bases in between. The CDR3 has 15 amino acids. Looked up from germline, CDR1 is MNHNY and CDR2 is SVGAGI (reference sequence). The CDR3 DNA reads TGTGCCAGCCTTAGCGGGGGATATAGCAATCAGCCCCAGCATTTT. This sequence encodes CASLSGGYSNQPQHF.

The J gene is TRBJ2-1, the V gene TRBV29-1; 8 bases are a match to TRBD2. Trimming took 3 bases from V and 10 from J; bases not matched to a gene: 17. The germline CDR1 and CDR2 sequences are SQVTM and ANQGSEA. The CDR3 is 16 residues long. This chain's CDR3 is CSVDPGTRGASGEQFF. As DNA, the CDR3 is TGCAGCGTTGATCCCGGGACTAGAGGGGCCTCGGGAGAGCAGTTCTTC.

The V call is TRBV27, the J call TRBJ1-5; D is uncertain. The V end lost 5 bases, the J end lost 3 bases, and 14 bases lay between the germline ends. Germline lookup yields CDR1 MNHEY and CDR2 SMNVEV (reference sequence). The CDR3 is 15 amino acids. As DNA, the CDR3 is TGTGCCAGCAGTCTCTCATTTTCAGCCAATCAGCCCCAGCATTTT. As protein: CASSLSFSANQPQHF.

CDR3 DNA sequence: TGTGCCAGTAGTATTCAGAGGACTGGGGACCAGACCATATATTTT. This encodes CASSIQRTGDQTIYF. The chain couples TRBV19 to TRBJ1-3, with TRBD1 as a possible D gene (5 bases). Germline V CDR1 and CDR2: LNHDA, SQIVND (reference sequence). The CDR3 runs to 15 residues. V was cut by 3 bases and J by 10 bases, with 19 bases left in between.

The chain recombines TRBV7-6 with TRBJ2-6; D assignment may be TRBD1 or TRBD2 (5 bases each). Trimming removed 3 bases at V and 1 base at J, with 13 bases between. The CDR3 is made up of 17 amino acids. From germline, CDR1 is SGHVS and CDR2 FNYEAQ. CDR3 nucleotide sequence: TGTGCCAGCAGCTTTTATTGGGACGGGTCTGGGGCCAACGTCCTGACTTTC. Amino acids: CASSFYWDGSGANVLTF.

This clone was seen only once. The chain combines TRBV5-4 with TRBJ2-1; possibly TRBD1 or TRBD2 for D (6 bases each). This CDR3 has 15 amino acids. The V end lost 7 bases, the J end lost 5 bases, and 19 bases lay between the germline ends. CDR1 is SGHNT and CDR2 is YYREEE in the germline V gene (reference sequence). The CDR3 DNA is TGTGCCAGCGCGAAACGCCGGGGGCGGGACAATGAGCAGTTCTTC. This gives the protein CASAKRRGRDNEQFF.

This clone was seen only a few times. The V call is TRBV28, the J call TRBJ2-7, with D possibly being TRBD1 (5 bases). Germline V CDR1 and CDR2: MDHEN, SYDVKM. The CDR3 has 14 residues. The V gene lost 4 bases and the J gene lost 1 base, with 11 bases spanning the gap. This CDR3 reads CASSSGSTSYEQYF. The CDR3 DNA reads TGTGCCAGCAGTTCAGGGTCTACATCCTACGAGCAGTACTTC.

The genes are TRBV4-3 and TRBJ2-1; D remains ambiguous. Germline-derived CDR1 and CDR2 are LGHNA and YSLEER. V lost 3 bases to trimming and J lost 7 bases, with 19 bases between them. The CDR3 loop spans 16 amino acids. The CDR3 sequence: CASSQLTGSDSNEQFF. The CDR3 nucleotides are TGCGCCAGCAGCCAGCTGACCGGGTCCGACTCTAATGAGCAGTTCTTC.

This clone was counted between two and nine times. The CDR3 DNA follows: TGTGCCAGCAGTGCCCACAGGGGTCCGGACTATGGCTACACCTTC. Amino acids: CASSAHRGPDYGYTF. The chain has TRBV6-1 and TRBJ1-2, with 7 bases lining up with TRBD1. CDR1 is MNHNS, CDR2 SASEGT, per germline. This CDR3 contains 15 residues. V shed 4 bases, J shed 3 bases, and the junction held 8 bases outside the gene matches.

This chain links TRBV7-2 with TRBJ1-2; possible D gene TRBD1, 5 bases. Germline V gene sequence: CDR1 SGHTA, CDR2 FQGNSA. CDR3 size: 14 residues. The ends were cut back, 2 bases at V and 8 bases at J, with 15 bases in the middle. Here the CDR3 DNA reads TGTGCCAGCAGCTTATGGCAGGGAGGGAAGGGCTACACCTTC. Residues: CASSLWQGGKGYTF.

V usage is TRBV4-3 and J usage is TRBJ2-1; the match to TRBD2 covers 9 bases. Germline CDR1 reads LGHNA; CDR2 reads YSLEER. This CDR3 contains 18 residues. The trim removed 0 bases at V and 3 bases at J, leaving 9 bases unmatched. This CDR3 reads CASSQDLFGTSHYNEQFF. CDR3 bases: TGCGCCAGCAGCCAAGACCTATTCGGGACTAGCCACTACAATGAGCAGTTCTTC.

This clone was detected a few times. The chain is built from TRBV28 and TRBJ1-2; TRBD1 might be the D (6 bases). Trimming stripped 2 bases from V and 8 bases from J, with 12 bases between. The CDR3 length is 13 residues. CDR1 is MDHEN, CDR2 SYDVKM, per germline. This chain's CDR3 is CASSLPDSEGYTF. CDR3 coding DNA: TGTGCCAGCAGTTTACCGGACAGTGAGGGCTACACCTTC.

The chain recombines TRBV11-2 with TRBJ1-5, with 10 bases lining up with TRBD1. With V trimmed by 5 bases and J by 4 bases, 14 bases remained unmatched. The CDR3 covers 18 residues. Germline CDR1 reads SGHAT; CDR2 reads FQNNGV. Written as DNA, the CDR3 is TGTGCCAGCAGCCTAGGAAGTATGACAGGGGGCCTAAATCAGCCCCAGCATTTT. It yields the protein CASSLGSMTGGLNQPQHF.

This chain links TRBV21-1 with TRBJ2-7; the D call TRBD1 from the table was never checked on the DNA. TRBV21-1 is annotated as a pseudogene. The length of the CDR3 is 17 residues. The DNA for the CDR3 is TGTGCCAGCAGCACCTCAAACCGGGACAAAGGGTCCTACGAGCAGTACTTC. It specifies CASSTSNRDKGSYEQYF.

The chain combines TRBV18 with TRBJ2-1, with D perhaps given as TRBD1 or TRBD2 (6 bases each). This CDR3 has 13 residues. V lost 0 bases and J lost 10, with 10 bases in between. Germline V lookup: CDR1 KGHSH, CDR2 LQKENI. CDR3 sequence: CASSPPGGIEQFF. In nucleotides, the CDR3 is TGTGCCAGCTCACCACCGGGGGGCATAGAGCAGTTCTTC. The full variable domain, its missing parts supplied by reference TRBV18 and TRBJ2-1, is NAGVMQNPRHLVRRRGQEARLRCSPMKGHSHVYWYRQLPEEGLKFMVYLQKENIIDESGMPKERFSAEFPKEGPSILRIQQVVRGDSAAYFCASSPPGGIEQFFGPGTRLTVL.